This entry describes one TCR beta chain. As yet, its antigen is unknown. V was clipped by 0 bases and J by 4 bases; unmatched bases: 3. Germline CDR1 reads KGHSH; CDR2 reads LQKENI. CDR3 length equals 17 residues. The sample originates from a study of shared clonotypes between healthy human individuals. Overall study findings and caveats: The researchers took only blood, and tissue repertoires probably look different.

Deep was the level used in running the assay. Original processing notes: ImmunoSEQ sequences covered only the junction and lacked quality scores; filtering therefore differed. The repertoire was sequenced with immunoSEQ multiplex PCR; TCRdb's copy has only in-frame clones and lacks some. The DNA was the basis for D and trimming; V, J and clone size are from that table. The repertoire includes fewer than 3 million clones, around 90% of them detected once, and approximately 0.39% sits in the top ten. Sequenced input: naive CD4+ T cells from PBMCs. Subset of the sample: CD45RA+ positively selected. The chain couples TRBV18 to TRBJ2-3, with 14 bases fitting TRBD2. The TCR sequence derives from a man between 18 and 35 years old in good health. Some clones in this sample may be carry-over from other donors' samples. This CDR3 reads CASSPPRLAGGSDTQYF. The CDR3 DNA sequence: TGTGCCAGCTCACCACCCCGACTAGCGGGAGGGTCAGATACGCAGTATTTT.